Listed here is a single T cell receptor beta chain. One junction end does not reproduce the germline sequence, and a read error may be involved. Other DNA sequences within the sample encode an identical CDR3. Using immunoSEQ multiplex PCR, the repertoire was profiled, and TCRdb retains in-frame clones only, with some absent. The profile shows over a million clones, 75% to 85% of them singletons. These data are taken from a study of shared clonotypes between healthy human individuals. CDR1 and CDR2 from the germline V gene are MNHNS and SASEGT. CDR3 length: 15 amino acids. This receptor was obtained from a man younger than 35 in good health. Some clones in this sample may be carry-over from other donors' samples. V gene TRBV6-1 combines with J gene TRBJ1-4, with 7 bases identical to TRBD1. Sequencing was performed on memory CD4+ T cells from PBMCs. The subset here: CD45RA-negative fraction. The CDR3, as DNA: TGTGCCAGCAGTGCTTGGGACAGAACTAATGAGAAACTGTTTTTT. Amino acid sequence: CASSAWDRTNEKLFF.